This TCR beta chain was documented in a study of T cells in Graves' hyperthyroidism and ophthalmopathy. Study findings and constraints: Most thyroid clonotypes expanded above 0.001 appeared in blood too. Ophthalmopathy and stable hyperthyroidism were separated by a 13 V-J model.

This clonotype has just a few counts. What it binds is unknown. This may stem from a read error, because a much larger clone lies one nucleotide away. TCR beta CDR3 region amplification was performed from RNA transcripts. In the first-round RT-PCR of the TCR CDR3, the HTBI primer set was used. TCRdb analysed the multiplex PCR reads with MiXCR anew, one entry per CDR3 protein. The table has about 200,000 distinct CDR3 sequences, around 16% seen once. The CDR3 runs 13 residues. Germline V lookup: CDR1 SGHTA, CDR2 FQGNSA. The sample taken for sequencing was blood. The genes are TRBV7-2 and TRBJ2-7; D may match TRBD1 or TRBD2 (6 bases each). This TCR came from a man aged 35-49 years with Graves' hyperthyroidism. CDR3 amino acids: CASTPGAGYERYF. The CDR3, as DNA: TGTGCCAGCACCCCGGGGGCCGGGTACGAGCGGTACTTC.